This T cell receptor (beta chain) was observed in a study of cytomegalovirus exposure and HLA in healthy donors (dated by TCRdb to 2015 to 2018). Looking at the study overall: In an earlier analysis of some 550 of the donors, approximately 260 Gb of sequence data and 100 million or so unique TCR beta sequences from approximately 180 million T cells were reported. An early release covering around 630 HLA-typed donors comprised about 310 gigabases of sequencing data and about 90 million unique TCR sequences. Of the 350 to 450 genotyped donors, approximately 80% were placed in the genetic ancestry cluster associated with self-reported Caucasian donors. The aim of the study was to test whether cataloging public T cell receptors could identify signatures of past pathogen exposure. Using immunosequencing, the study profiled T cell repertoires from 666 subjects and related those repertoires to cytomegalovirus serostatus. Besides the first cohort of 550 to 750 subjects, a separate validation cohort made up of over 95 different subjects was used. To predict cytomegalovirus infection status, the study combined high-throughput TCR immunosequencing, statistical association of individual TCRs with disease status, and machine learning. A later analysis re-examined previously published TCR beta repertoires from 500 to 700 donors and added high-resolution HLA genotyping to investigate patterns of TCR occurrence. In the later analysis, no new phenotypic data were used to find candidate immune exposures; instead, reliance was placed on TCR beta sequences and their occurrence across donors. An earlier analysis of approximately 630 of the donors applied high-throughput TCR beta sequencing to assess whether each TCR beta V gene segment acted as functional or pseudogenic. Alongside the repertoire data, information on donor age, sex, ethnicity and CMV serostatus was compiled. A later genetic analysis took genome-wide SNP genotypes for 398 of the 666 donors and used that subset as a discovery cohort. Every repertoire in the discovery cohort had been generated on one and the same sequencing platform. Class I and class II HLA loci were covered by the typing at four-digit resolution. The number of typed donors differed by locus: roughly 629-640 for A, B, C, DRB1 and DQB1; 500 to 550 for DQA1; some 610 for DPA1; and around 490 for DPB1. About 5 DR-DQ haplotypes were handled as single units for association and clustering, since linkage in the cohort was strong. On average, around 240,000 unique TCR beta nucleotide sequences were sequenced per donor among a few hundred genotyped donors of the cohort, with about 19% of those sequences being non-productive.

The cohort consisted of 600 or so healthy bone marrow donors. At the time of sampling, every cohort member was nominally healthy, though immune exposures that went unrecorded were likely present. The donor was CMV seropositive and was included in the group of some 290 seropositive cohort members. Each donor provided a peripheral blood sample, and peripheral blood mononuclear cells were used for TCR beta sequencing. Genomic DNA extraction from the blood cell samples was performed with the Qiagen DNeasy Blood Extraction Kit. Findings and caveats that apply to the study as a whole: A further reported finding was that TCR beta sequences accurately predicted the HLA-A and HLA-B alleles for most subjects in the first cohort. A later genetic analysis reported fewer N-insertions in productive TCRs among donors in an Asian-associated ancestry cluster than the roughly 650-donor mean. Only TCR beta chains were sequenced in this cohort, and the absence of alpha or paired-chain data limited detectable features. According to the authors, the approach could potentially be generalized to other disease states and immunological phenotypes. An association between a missense DCLRE1C variant and V-gene and J-gene trimming of TCR beta chains was found in a later genetic analysis and replicated in an independent cohort. An earlier analysis of roughly 570 of the donors showed that most TCR beta V segments appeared in productive rearrangements either about 87% or about 30% of the time, which broadly matched IMGT annotations. Sequencing depth was assumed to be roughly uniform across donors in the presence/absence analyses, though that assumption may not hold. Strong co-occurrence of HLA alleles, especially DR and DQ, made assigning TCR associations to individual alleles difficult. Correlated functional status among segregating V segments might reflect linkage disequilibrium, but an unknown experimental factor could not be ruled out. A cluster of highly shared sequence variants was judged likely to be a technical artifact of the sequencing pipeline. In a later analysis, 15,000 to 20,000 TCR beta sequences were associated with specific HLA alleles at a false discovery rate of 0.05. In both the original and validation cohorts, the classifier was reported to diagnose cytomegalovirus status with high specificity and sensitivity. CMV serostatus was the only immune exposure information available for the cohort. In a later analysis, most CMV-associated TCR beta chains were found to appear HLA-restricted, with HLA associations seemingly driven largely by CMV exposure. A later analysis found that TCR association rates varied across HLA loci, with DRB1 alleles showing the most associated TCRs and HLA-C alleles the fewest. Most TCR sequences were seen in very few donors, while some public TCRs were found in many individuals. In a later analysis, several top co-occurrence clusters were reported to appear linked to parvovirus B19, influenza, CMV and Epstein-Barr virus. Because HLA typing was missing for some donors at each locus, association tests included only the typed subset. A later analysis found that HLA-associated TCR beta chains were more clonally expanded and had lower generation probabilities than equally common non-associated chains. Because counts were too low, around 17 rarely observed V segments, including chromosome 9 orphons, were left out of the earlier analysis of 587 of the donors. The study gave a list of over 150 TCR beta chains associated with cytomegalovirus. In vitro tests confirmed that three of the cytomegalovirus-associated TCR beta chains recognize cytomegalovirus antigens.

Note on this clone: The antigen it recognizes is unknown. No per-base quality is available; no much larger clone lies one base away.

Receptor libraries were prepared by the immunoSEQ multiplex PCR assay. The multiplex PCR relied on a mix of 60 forward primers for TCR Vbeta segments and 13 reverse primers for TCR Jbeta segments. A multiplex PCR assay on genomic DNA amplified the CDR3 region of rearranged TCR beta genes. The Illumina HiSeq System was used to sequence the amplified TCR beta libraries as 87-base-pair reads. The authors' analysis ran thus. A later analysis tallied roughly 78 million unique TCR beta chains across the 660 or so repertoires, and approximately 12 million of those chains were shared by two or more donors. Raw reads were error-corrected and collapsed into unique sequences by a nearest-neighbor algorithm in which closely related sequences were merged to remove PCR and sequencing errors. CDR3 sequences were aligned to IMGT reference sequences to assign V, D and J gene segments. Each retained sequence needed at least a six-nucleotide match to both a V gene segment and a J gene segment. A rearrangement was called productive if the CDR3 had no stop codons and remained in frame with V and J, and every other rearrangement was called non-productive. CDR3 was defined according to IMGT convention as the region running from the second conserved V-encoded cysteine to the conserved J-encoded phenylalanine. In an earlier analysis of approximately 590 of the donors, sequences lacking an unambiguous match to a single V gene segment were excluded. An earlier analysis of just under 600 of the donors called V segments functional above 56.7% productive rearrangements and segregating when the between-donor standard deviation exceeded 5%. To diagnose cytomegalovirus status from the catalog of TCR beta chain sequences, a statistical classification framework was built. In a later analysis, TCR nucleotide sequences were compared against IMGT/GENE-DB human TR gene sequences so that V and J genes could be assigned. In a later analysis, CDR3 sequences and most-parsimonious VDJ recombination scenarios were assigned using the TCRdist pipeline. In a later analysis, every TCR beta chain was defined by the combination of its CDR3 amino acid sequence and its V-gene family, and reads without a unique V-gene family were dropped. To address suspected cross-contamination and a sequencing artifact, a later analysis removed a few hundred highly shared, low-generation-probability nucleotide sequences. In a later analysis, a clonal expansion index was calculated for each public chain from normalized within-repertoire ranks of inferred template counts. In a later analysis, generation probabilities were computed using a VDJ recombination model fitted to out-of-frame rearrangements, and the results were checked against IGoR. In a later analysis, TCR-TCR, TCR-HLA and TCR-CMV co-occurrence was scored with hypergeometric tests, and a repertoire-size bias correction was applied to TCR pairs. In a later analysis, false discovery rates were estimated by permuting HLA or CMV assignments 20 times. A later analysis grouped co-occurring TCRs with DBSCAN, adding TCRdist sequence similarity when clustering within HLA-allele-positive subsets. Repertoires with fewer than 30,000 or more than 120,000 public chains were left out of co-occurrence clustering, as were about five repertoires with anomalous nucleotide sharing. TCRdb took over this immuneACCESS table, retaining in-frame rearrangements with V and J assigned. Such tables are incomplete; in checked studies, under half of the missing clones stem from an unresolved V gene, and the remainder is unexplained. V, J and clone size are taken as reported in that table, and D and trimming were inferred from the DNA itself. The sample has over 150,000 clones on record, less than 85% of them singletons. The ten most abundant clones make up 1.5% of the sample.

The clonotype comes from a girl between 5 and 17 years old in good health and CMV-seropositive. Source material: PBMCs.

The DNA sequence follows: TGTGCCAGCAGCCCAGGCAGGAGCAATCAGCCCCAGCATTTT. Its coded protein is CASSPGRSNQPQHF. The chain is made from TRBV11-2 and TRBJ1-5, with the D gene call left open. Trimming at the junction amounts to 5 bases on V and 1 base on J, and the germline ends lie 9 bases apart. Including the terminal cysteine and phenylalanine, the CDR3 comprises 14 residues. Only the CDR3 DNA stays, 42 bases, in frame from base 1. CDR1 is given as SGHAT and CDR2 as FQNNGV, both from the germline V gene.